The T cell receptor beta chain described here comes from a study of CD8 T cells in Susac syndrome. Study results and limitations: Total CD8+ repertoires held approximately 15 Susac-specific public clones, while CD8+ TEMRA repertoires held several.

A word on this clonotype: What it recognizes is unknown.

Sequencing of TCR beta was undertaken in CD8+ and CD4+ T cells derived from blood. FACS enriched CD8+ TEMRA cells, while bulk CD8+ and CD4+ were negatively isolated. A quantity of roughly 0.5 to 1 ug RNA underwent reverse transcription using random hexamers. Across 54 Vbeta and 13 Jbeta, TCR beta CDR3 was amplified with immunoSEQ multiplex PCR. TCRdb re-derived calls from the immunoSEQ multiplex PCR reads in MiXCR, one entry per CDR3 protein. Of some 130,000 distinct CDR3 sequences listed, just under 95% are singletons. CDR3 size: 14 residues. The V end lost 4 bases, the J end lost 9 bases, and 18 bases lay between the germline ends. Germline assignment: CDR1 SEHNR and CDR2 FQNEAQ (reference sequence).

Sample: CD8+ T cells from PBMCs. The chain is built from TRBV7-9 and TRBJ2-5; D may be TRBD2 (6 bases). The sequence was obtained from a human donor with Susac syndrome. The CDR3 coding sequence is TGTGCCAGCAGCTCCCGCATGGGACTCGAGGCCCAGTACTTC. The encoded protein is CASSSRMGLEAQYF.